The 23 T cell receptor beta chains reported below all come from one sample, sequenced in a study of blood T cell repertoires in COVID-19 (dated by TCRdb to the early 2020s). Library preparation was by the immunoSEQ multiplex PCR assay. The immuneACCESS repertoire file appears here via TCRdb, limited to in-frame rearrangements. These files lack a portion of the clones; in checked studies, under half of the deficit traces to unresolved V genes, and the cause of the others is not known. Within this sample are 100,000 or so clones, with just under 80% of them counted one time only. Of the sample, around 10% falls within the top ten clones. Sequencing was performed on peripheral blood. The receptor source for this set is an older woman with acute or convalescent COVID-19.

This clone has just a few counts. The chain couples TRBV4-2 to TRBJ1-3; D is possibly TRBD1 (6 bases). The ends were cut back, 4 bases at V and 8 bases at J, with 15 bases in the middle. Germline loops: CDR1 LGHNA, CDR2 YNFKEQ. The CDR3 spans 14 residues. The CDR3 DNA sequence: TGTGCCAGCAGCCCAACCGGGGGGCGGGACACCATATATTTT. Encoded protein: CASSPTGGRDTIYF.

This chain links TRBV21-1 with TRBJ2-7; the table assigns TRBD1, which was not confirmed against the DNA. TRBV21-1 is classified as a pseudogene. CDR3 size: 13 residues. The CDR3 coding sequence is TGTGCCAGAACGGGACAGTCAATCCACGAGCAGTACTTC. Its translation is CARTGQSIHEQYF.

The rearrangement uses TRBV10-3 and TRBJ1-1; D gene uncertain. CDR3 length equals 13 residues. The germline V gene has CDR1 ENHRY and CDR2 SYGVKD. Trimming removed 1 base from V and 4 bases from J, with 7 bases in between. CDR3 sequence reads: CAISEYLSTEAFF. As DNA, the CDR3 is TGTGCCATCAGTGAGTACCTCAGCACTGAAGCTTTCTTT.

This chain links TRBV7-2 with TRBJ1-2; D may be TRBD1 (6 bases). The length of the CDR3 is 14 residues. Between the trimmed V and J ends, which lost 5 bases and 4 bases, there was a span of 14 bases. Germline V gene data show CDR1 as SGHTA and CDR2 as FQGNSA. The CDR3 here is CASSLPDRFYGYTF. The CDR3 DNA reads as TGTGCCAGCAGCCTCCCGGACAGATTCTATGGCTACACCTTC.

This chain joins TRBV19 and TRBJ1-5; no definite D call. This CDR3 is 16 amino acids long. The V gene's germline CDR1 is LNHDA and CDR2 SQIVND (reference sequence). V was pared by 5 bases and J by 0 bases, with 14 bases between. The CDR3 protein is CASSEVQDYSNQPQHF. In DNA, the CDR3 is TGTGCCAGTAGTGAAGTCCAGGACTATAGCAATCAGCCCCAGCATTTT.

The chain recombines TRBV28 with TRBJ1-2; no definite D call. The germline CDR1 and CDR2 sequences are MDHEN and SYDVKM. Trimming removed 5 bases from V and 9 bases from J, with 13 bases in between. The CDR3 covers 12 residues. This CDR3 is CASSERRRSYTF. In DNA form, the CDR3 reads TGTGCCAGCAGTGAGAGGCGGAGGAGCTACACCTTC.

The V call is TRBV11-2, the J call TRBJ1-4, with 7 nucleotides matching TRBD1. Unmatched junction bases numbered 7, after V lost 5 bases and J lost 7 bases. From germline, CDR1 is SGHAT and CDR2 FQNNGV. The CDR3 runs 14 residues. CDR3 coding DNA: TGTGCCAGCAGCCTGACAGGGAAGGGTGAAAAACTGTTTTTT. Translating it yields CASSLTGKGEKLFF.

The chain couples TRBV10-3 to TRBJ1-3; D remains ambiguous. The V end was cut by 0 bases, the J end by 0 bases, with 9 bases between. Germline CDR1 and CDR2: ENHRY and SYGVKD. This CDR3 is built from 16 residues. The chain's CDR3 is CAISESRPSSGNTIYF. Written as DNA, the CDR3 is TGTGCCATCAGTGAGTCTCGCCCGAGCTCTGGAAACACCATATATTTT.

V gene TRBV5-1 combines with J gene TRBJ1-4; 8 nucleotides align to TRBD1. The length of the CDR3 is 15 residues. Germline assignment: CDR1 SGHRS and CDR2 YFSETQ. The V segment lost 7 bases and the J segment 6 bases; nucleotides outside the gene matches: 11. The CDR3 sequence is CASRTRTGRDEKLFF. For the CDR3, the DNA is TGCGCCAGCCGAACCCGGACAGGGCGGGATGAAAAACTGTTTTTT.

The chain is built from TRBV27 and TRBJ2-7; 8 nucleotides line up with TRBD1. The CDR3 totals 14 residues. J gave up 0 bases and V 10 bases, and 8 bases lay outside the gene matches. Per germline, CDR1 MNHEY and CDR2 SMNVEV (reference sequence). In nucleotides, the CDR3 is TGTGCCACTGTGACAGGGGTGGTCTCCTACGAGCAGTACTTC. Protein sequence: CATVTGVVSYEQYF.

This chain connects TRBV19 to TRBJ1-4; no clear D gene. Germline V gene sequence: CDR1 LNHDA, CDR2 SQIVND (reference sequence). The CDR3 covers 13 residues. The V end lost 1 base, the J end lost 8 bases, and 8 bases lay between the germline ends. CDR3 sequence reads: CASSIGSGEKLFF. For the CDR3, the DNA is TGTGCCAGTAGTATAGGCAGTGGCGAAAAACTGTTTTTT.

The sample holds a few counts of this clone. This sequence joins TRBV4-2 and TRBJ1-1; no reliable D call. V was shortened by 0 bases and J by 0 bases, with 17 bases between the two germline ends. The CDR3 is made up of 18 amino acids. Germline V gene lookup returns CDR1 LGHNA and CDR2 YNFKEQ. The chain's CDR3 is CASSQEGRGNGMNTEAFF. The CDR3 DNA sequence: TGTGCCAGCAGCCAAGAAGGAAGAGGGAACGGTATGAACACTGAAGCTTTCTTT.

The genes are TRBV11-3 and TRBJ2-3; D is possibly TRBD1 (6 bases). The CDR3 is 14 residues long. V dropped 4 bases and J dropped 2 bases, with 10 bases sitting between them. CDR1 and CDR2 (germline): SGHNT, YENEEA. CDR3 coding DNA: TGTGCCAGCAGCTCAGGGGAACCCACAGATACGCAGTATTTT. This codes for CASSSGEPTDTQYF. Full variable domain (missing parts from reference TRBV11-3 and TRBJ2-3): EAGVVQSPRYKIIEKKQPVAFWCNPISGHNTLYWYLQNLGQGPELLIRYENEEAVDDSQLPKDRFSAERLKGVDSTLKIQPAELGDSAVYLCASSSGEPTDTQYFGPGTRLTVL.

The V gene is TRBV28, the J gene TRBJ1-2; TRBD1 matches at 8 bases. The CDR3 loop spans 13 amino acids. CDR1 is MDHEN, CDR2 SYDVKM, per germline. With 6 bases clipped from V and 3 bases from J, the junction kept 3 bases outside the gene matches. The CDR3 nucleotides are TGTGCCAGCAGCGAGGGACAGGACTATGGCTACACCTTC. Translated: CASSEGQDYGYTF.

This chain links TRBV2 with TRBJ2-2, with TRBD1 matching 7 bases. The CDR3 contains 18 residues. CDR1 is SNHLY, CDR2 FYNNEI, per germline. V dropped 3 bases and J dropped 2; count of bases not matched to a gene: 12. This chain's CDR3 is CASSDFRGLYLNTGELFF. CDR3 nucleotides: TGTGCCAGCAGTGATTTTAGGGGGCTCTATCTAAACACCGGGGAGCTGTTTTTT.

This clone was observed once. J is TRBJ1-2 and V is TRBV27; maybe TRBD1 (5 bases). CDR1 is MNHEY, CDR2 SMNVEV, per germline (reference sequence). The CDR3 is 13 residues long. Deletions cut 4 bases from V and 2 bases from J, with 8 bases between. Here the CDR3 reads CASSWAGNYGYTF. CDR3 nucleotide sequence: TGTGCCAGCAGTTGGGCAGGGAACTATGGCTACACCTTC.

This chain connects TRBV3-1 (or the pseudogene TRBV3-2) to TRBJ2-6; D gene unclear. Germline CDR1 reads LGHDT; CDR2 reads YNNKEL (reference sequence). The CDR3 spans 17 residues. Trimming shortened V by 1 base and J by 0 bases, and 10 bases separated the two germline ends. The DNA for the CDR3 is TGTGCCAGCAGCCAAGGCAGTTCACGCTCTGGGGCCAACGTCCTGACTTTC. This codes for CASSQGSSRSGANVLTF.

This sequence joins TRBV14 and TRBJ1-2; D unclear. The CDR3 totals 12 residues. Germline V gives CDR1 SGHDN, CDR2 FVKESK. V dropped 4 bases and J dropped 3 bases, with 6 bases sitting between them. The CDR3 nucleotides read TGTGCCAGCAGCCTCGCGGACTATGGCTACACCTTC. This translates into CASSLADYGYTF. The variable domain in full, completed from reference TRBV14 and TRBJ1-2, reads EAGVTQFPSHSVIEKGQTVTLRCDPISGHDNLYWYRRVMGKEIKFLLHFVKESKQDESGMPNNRFLAERTGGTYSTLKVQPAELEDSGVYFCASSLADYGYTFGSGTRLTVV.

This chain joins TRBV5-1 and TRBJ1-2; tentative D call: TRBD1 (5 bases). The germline V gene encodes CDR1 SGHRS and CDR2 YFSETQ. The CDR3 spans 14 residues. Trimming took 2 bases from V and 8 from J, leaving 16 bases between them. In nucleotides, the CDR3 is TGCGCCAGCAGCTTTTCTTTGGGGGGAGAAGGCTACACCTTC. Encoded protein: CASSFSLGGEGYTF.

The chain has TRBV5-1 and TRBJ2-7, with a weak D call TRBD2 (5 bases). With 0 bases removed from V and 6 bases from J, the gap between germline ends came to 10 bases. The CDR3 consists of 13 residues. CDR1 and CDR2 (germline): SGHRS, YFSETQ. CDR3 protein: CASSLGGDGEQYV. The CDR3 DNA is TGCGCCAGCAGCTTGGGGGGAGACGGCGAGCAGTACGTC.

The chain employs TRBV19 and TRBJ1-5; tentative D call: TRBD1 (5 bases). The length of the CDR3 is 14 residues. Per the germline V gene, CDR1 is LNHDA and CDR2 is SQIVND (reference sequence). Trimming stripped 9 bases from V and 7 bases from J, with 19 bases between. CDR3 sequence reads: CASDLGGSGQPQHF. Here the CDR3 DNA reads TGTGCCAGCGACCTGGGGGGGAGTGGACAGCCCCAGCATTTT.

This clone has more than one count but fewer than ten. The V and J genes are TRBV7-7 and TRBJ2-6, with D possibly being TRBD1 (6 bases). V was trimmed by 2 bases and J by 3 bases, leaving 11 bases between them. Looked up from germline, CDR1 is SSHAT and CDR2 is FNYEAQ (reference sequence). This CDR3 has 16 residues. The CDR3 loop is CASSLSLGGGANVLTF. The CDR3 nucleotides read TGTGCCAGCAGCTTATCATTAGGGGGTGGGGCCAACGTCCTGACTTTC.

The V and J genes are TRBV19 and TRBJ2-1, with D possibly matching TRBD1 (5 bases). V shed 6 bases and J shed 9 bases, with 21 bases lying between them. The V gene's germline CDR1 is LNHDA and CDR2 SQIVND (reference sequence). The length of the CDR3 is 15 residues. CDR3 sequence: CASRGQAGGRGEQFF. The CDR3 DNA is TGTGCCAGTAGAGGGCAAGCAGGCGGAAGGGGTGAGCAGTTCTTC.